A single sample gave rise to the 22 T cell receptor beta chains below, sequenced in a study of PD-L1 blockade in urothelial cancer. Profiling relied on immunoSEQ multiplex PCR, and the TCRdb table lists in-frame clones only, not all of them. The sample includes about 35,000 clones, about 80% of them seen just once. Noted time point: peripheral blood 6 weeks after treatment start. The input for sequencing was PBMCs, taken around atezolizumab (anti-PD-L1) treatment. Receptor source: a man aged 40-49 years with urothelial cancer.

Written as DNA, the CDR3 is TGTGCCAGCAGTTCTATCACGGTCGGCTATGGCTACACCTTC. Amino acids: CASSSITVGYGYTF. This chain connects TRBV28 to TRBJ1-2; D not certain. The CDR3 spans 14 residues. V gave up 4 bases and J gave up 4 bases, with 13 bases separating them. Germline values: CDR1 MDHEN, CDR2 SYDVKM.

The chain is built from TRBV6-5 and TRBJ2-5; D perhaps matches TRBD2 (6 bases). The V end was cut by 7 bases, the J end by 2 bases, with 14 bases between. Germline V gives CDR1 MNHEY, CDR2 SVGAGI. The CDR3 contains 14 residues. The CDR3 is CASTPGDLQETQYF. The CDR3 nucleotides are TGTGCCAGCACCCCGGGGGATCTACAAGAGACCCAGTACTTC.

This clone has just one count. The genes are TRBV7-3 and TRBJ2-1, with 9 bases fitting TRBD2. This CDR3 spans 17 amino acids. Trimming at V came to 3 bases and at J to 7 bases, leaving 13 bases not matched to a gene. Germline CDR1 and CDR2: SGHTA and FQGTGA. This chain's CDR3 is CASSLSGTSLLSNEQFF. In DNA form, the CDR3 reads TGTGCCAGCAGCTTGTCCGGGACTAGCCTTTTGTCGAATGAGCAGTTCTTC.

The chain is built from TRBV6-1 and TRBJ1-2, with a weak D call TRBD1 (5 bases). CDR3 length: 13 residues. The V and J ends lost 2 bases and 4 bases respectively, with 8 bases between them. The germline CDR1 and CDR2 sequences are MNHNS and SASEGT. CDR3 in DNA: TGTGCCAGCAGTGAAAGCGGGACCTATGGCTACACCTTC. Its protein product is CASSESGTYGYTF.

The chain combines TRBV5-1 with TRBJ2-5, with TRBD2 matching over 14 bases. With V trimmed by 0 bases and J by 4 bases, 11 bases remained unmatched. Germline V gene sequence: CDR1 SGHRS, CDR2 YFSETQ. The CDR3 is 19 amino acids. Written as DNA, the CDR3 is TGCGCCAGCAGCTTGGGCCCCGGGACTAGCGGGAGTCTGGTAGAGACCCAGTACTTC. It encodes CASSLGPGTSGSLVETQYF.

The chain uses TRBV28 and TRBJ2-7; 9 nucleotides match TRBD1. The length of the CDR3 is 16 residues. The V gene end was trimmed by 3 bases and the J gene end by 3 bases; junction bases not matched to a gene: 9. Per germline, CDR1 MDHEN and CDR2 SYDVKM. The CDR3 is CASSFPRGTGFYEQYF. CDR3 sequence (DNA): TGTGCCAGCAGTTTCCCCCGGGGGACAGGGTTCTACGAGCAGTACTTC. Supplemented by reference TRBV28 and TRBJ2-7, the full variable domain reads DVKVTQSSRYLVKRTGEKVFLECVQDMDHENMFWYRQDPGLGLRLIYFSYDVKMKEKGDIPEGYSVSREKKERFSLILESASTNQTSMYLCASSFPRGTGFYEQYFGPGTRLTVT.

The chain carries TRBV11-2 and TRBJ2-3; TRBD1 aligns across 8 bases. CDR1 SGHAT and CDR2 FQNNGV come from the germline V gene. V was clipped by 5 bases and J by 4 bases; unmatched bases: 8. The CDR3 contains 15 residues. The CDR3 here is CASSRDRIPADTQYF. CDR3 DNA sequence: TGTGCCAGCAGCCGGGACAGGATTCCGGCAGATACGCAGTATTTT.

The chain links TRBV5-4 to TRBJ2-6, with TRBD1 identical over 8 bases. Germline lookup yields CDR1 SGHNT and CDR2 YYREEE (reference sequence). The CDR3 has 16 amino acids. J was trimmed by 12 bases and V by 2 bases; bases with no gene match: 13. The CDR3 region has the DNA TGTGCCAGCAGCTTAGGACGACAGGGGAACACCAGCGTCCTGACTTTC. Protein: CASSLGRQGNTSVLTF. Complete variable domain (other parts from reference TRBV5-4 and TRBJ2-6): ETGVTQSPTHLIKTRGQQVTLRCSSQSGHNTVSWYQQALGQGPQFIFQYYREEENGRGNFPPRFSGLQFPNYSSELNVNALELDDSALYLCASSLGRQGNTSVLTFGAGSRLTVL.

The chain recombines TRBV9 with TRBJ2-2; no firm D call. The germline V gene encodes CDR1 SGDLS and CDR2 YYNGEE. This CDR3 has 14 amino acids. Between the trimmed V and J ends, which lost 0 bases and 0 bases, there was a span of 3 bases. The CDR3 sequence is CASSVATNTGELFF. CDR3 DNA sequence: TGTGCCAGCAGCGTAGCTACGAACACCGGGGAGCTGTTTTTT.

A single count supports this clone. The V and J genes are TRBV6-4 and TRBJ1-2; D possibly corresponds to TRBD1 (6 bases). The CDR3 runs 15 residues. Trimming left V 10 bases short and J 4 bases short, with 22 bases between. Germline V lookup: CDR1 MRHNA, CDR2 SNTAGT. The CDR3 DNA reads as TGTGCCACCCGGGCGGGGGCCACCGAGGGCTATGGCTACACCTTC. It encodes CATRAGATEGYGYTF.

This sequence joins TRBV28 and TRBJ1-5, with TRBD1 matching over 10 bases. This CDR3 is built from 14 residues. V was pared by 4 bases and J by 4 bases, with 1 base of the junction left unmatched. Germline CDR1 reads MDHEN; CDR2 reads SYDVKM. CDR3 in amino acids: CASSSGQGNQPQHF. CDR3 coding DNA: TGTGCCAGCAGTTCGGGACAGGGGAATCAGCCCCAGCATTTT.

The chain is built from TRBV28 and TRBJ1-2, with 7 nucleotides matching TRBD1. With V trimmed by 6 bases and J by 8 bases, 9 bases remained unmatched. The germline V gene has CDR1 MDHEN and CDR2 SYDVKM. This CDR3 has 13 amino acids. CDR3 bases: TGTGCCAGCAGGGAAGGGGGCTTTCGGGGCTACACCTTC. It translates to CASREGGFRGYTF.

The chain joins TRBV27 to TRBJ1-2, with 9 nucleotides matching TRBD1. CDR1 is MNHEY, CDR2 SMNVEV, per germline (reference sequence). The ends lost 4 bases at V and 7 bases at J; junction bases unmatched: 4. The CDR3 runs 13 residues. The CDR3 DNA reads TGTGCCAGCAGTTCCGACAGGGGGGGTGGCTACACCTTC. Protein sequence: CASSSDRGGGYTF.

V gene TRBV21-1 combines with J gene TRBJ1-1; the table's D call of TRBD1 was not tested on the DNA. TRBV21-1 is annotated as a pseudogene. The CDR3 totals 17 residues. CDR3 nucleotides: TGTGCCAGCAGCAAAGGAAAGGTGGTGCAGGCCGGCTATGAAGCTTTCTTT. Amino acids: CASSKGKVVQAGYEAFF.

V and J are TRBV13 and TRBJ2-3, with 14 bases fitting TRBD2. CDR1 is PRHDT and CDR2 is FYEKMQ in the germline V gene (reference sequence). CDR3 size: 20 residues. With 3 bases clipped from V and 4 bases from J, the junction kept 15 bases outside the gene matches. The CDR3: CASSFSLGLGTSGSPDTQYF. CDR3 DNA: TGTGCCAGCAGCTTTTCTCTGGGGCTGGGGACTAGCGGGAGTCCAGATACGCAGTATTTT. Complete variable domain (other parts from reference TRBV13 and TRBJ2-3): AAGVIQSPRHLIKEKRETATLKCYPIPRHDTVYWYQQGPGQDPQFLISFYEKMQSDKGSIPDRFSAQQFSDYHSELNMSSLELGDSALYFCASSFSLGLGTSGSPDTQYFGPGTRLTVL.

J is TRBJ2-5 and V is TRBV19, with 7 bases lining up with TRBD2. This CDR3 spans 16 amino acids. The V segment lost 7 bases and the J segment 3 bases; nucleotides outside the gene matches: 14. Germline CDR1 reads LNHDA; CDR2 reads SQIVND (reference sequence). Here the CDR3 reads CASTSGGVGQEETQYF. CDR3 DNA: TGTGCCAGTACATCGGGGGGAGTAGGGCAAGAAGAGACCCAGTACTTC.

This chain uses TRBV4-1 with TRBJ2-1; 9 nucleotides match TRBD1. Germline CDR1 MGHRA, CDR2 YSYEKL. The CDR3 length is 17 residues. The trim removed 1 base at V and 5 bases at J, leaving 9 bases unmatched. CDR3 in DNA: TGCGCCAGCAGCCAAGGGCTTCTAAGACAGGGGGACAATGAGCAGTTCTTC. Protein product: CASSQGLLRQGDNEQFF.

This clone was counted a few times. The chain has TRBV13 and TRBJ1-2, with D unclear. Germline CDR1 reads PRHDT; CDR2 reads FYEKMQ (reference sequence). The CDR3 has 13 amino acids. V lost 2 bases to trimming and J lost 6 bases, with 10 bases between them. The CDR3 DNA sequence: TGTGCCAGCAGCTTACCCGGGAGGAATGGCTACACCTTC. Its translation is CASSLPGRNGYTF.

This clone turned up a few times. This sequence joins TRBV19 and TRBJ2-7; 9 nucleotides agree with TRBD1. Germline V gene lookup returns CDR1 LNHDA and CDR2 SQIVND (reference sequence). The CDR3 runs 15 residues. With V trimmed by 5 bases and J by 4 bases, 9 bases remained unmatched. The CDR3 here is CASSPRTGDHYEQYF. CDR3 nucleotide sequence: TGTGCCAGTAGTCCAAGGACAGGGGATCATTACGAGCAGTACTTC.

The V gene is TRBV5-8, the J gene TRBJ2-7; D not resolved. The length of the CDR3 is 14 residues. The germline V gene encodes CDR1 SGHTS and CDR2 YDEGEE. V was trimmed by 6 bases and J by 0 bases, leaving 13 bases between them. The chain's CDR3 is CASNPREFSYEQYF. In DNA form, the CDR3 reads TGTGCCAGCAACCCCCGAGAGTTCTCCTACGAGCAGTACTTC. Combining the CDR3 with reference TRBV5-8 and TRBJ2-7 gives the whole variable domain EAGVTQSPTHLIKTRGQQATLRCSPISGHTSVYWYQQALGLGLQFLLWYDEGEERNRGNFPPRFSGRQFPNYSSELNVNALELEDSALYLCASNPREFSYEQYFGPGTRLTVT.

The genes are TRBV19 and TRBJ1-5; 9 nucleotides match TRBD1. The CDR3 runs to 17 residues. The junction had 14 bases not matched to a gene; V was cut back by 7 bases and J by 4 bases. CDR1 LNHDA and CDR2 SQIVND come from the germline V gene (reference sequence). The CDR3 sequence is CASKVAPHRGPNQPQHF. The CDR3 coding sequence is TGTGCCAGTAAAGTAGCTCCCCACAGGGGGCCAAATCAGCCCCAGCATTTT. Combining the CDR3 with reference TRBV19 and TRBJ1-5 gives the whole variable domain DGGITQSPKYLFRKEGQNVTLSCEQNLNHDAMYWYRQDPGQGLRLIYYSQIVNDFQKGDIAEGYSVSREKKESFPLTVTSAQKNPTAFYLCASKVAPHRGPNQPQHFGDGTRLSIL.

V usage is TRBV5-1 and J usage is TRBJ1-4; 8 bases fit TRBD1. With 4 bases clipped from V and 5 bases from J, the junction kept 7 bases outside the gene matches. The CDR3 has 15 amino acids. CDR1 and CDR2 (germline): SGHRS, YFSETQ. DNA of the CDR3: TGCGCCAGCAGCCTCTCGGACAGGGAAAATGAAAAACTGTTTTTT. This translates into CASSLSDRENEKLFF.